There are many counts of the clone carrying this T cell receptor beta chain. Antigen: not known. TCRdb processed the reads anew with MiXCR; each CDR3 protein has one entry. The data hold fewer than 200,000 distinct CDR3 sequences, with roughly a fifth observed a single time. This entry comes from a study of T cell repertoires in cytomegalovirus infection. The overall study: Shared public TCR beta signatures pointed to both CMV infection and a matching HLA type.

Study results and caveats: Summed public TCR beta family frequency identified CMV carriers bearing the relevant HLA. HLA-C-restricted CMV-specific TCR beta clonotypes were dominant in the ex vivo response.

CDR3 size: 13 residues. Germline CDR1 is LNHNV and CDR2 is YYDKDF (reference sequence). With 8 bases removed from V and 5 bases from J, the gap between germline ends came to 13 bases. This chain connects TRBV15 to TRBJ1-5, with D maybe TRBD1 (5 bases). This clonotype originated in a human donor in good health (CMV status not recorded). Some clones in this sample may be carry-over from other donors' samples. The sample taken for sequencing was PBMCs. The CDR3 DNA reads as TGTGCCACCTCTACGCAGGGCGATCAGCCCCAGCATTTT. Amino acids: CATSTQGDQPQHF.